Presented here are 9 T cell receptor beta chains from one specimen sequenced in a study of long-term antiretroviral therapy in people with HIV. Survey level was the resolution at which the v3.0 immunoSEQ assay ran. Assay used: immunoSEQ multiplex PCR; TCRdb lists only in-frame clones, some missing. The sample holds 10,000 to 15,000 clones, over 75% seen once. The source was unsorted PBMCs, collected 1.3 years after starting antiretroviral therapy. The receptor set was obtained from a woman under 30 with HIV.

This clone was recorded only once. The V call is TRBV6-5, the J call TRBJ1-1, with D uncertain. The germline V gene has CDR1 MNHEY and CDR2 SVGAGI. CDR3 length equals 15 residues. Deletions cut 4 bases from V and 4 bases from J, with 16 bases between. The chain's CDR3 is CASSSPGEGATEAFF. The CDR3 nucleotides read TGTGCCAGCAGTTCCCCTGGGGAGGGTGCCACTGAAGCTTTCTTT.

The J gene is TRBJ1-1, the V gene TRBV9; TRBD1 matches at 7 bases. Germline V lookup: CDR1 SGDLS, CDR2 YYNGEE. This CDR3 has 15 residues. V lost 1 base and J lost 3; bases outside the gene matches: 6. The CDR3 is CASSVIGDSYTEAFF. CDR3 DNA sequence: TGTGCCAGCAGCGTAATTGGGGACAGCTACACTGAAGCTTTCTTT. The full variable domain, completed using reference TRBV9 and TRBJ1-1, is DSGVTQTPKHLITATGQRVTLRCSPRSGDLSVYWYQQSLDQGLQFLIQYYNGEERAKGNILERFSAQQFPDLHSELNLSSLELGDSALYFCASSVIGDSYTEAFFGQGTRLTVV.

The chain uses TRBV28 and TRBJ1-4; the match to TRBD1 covers 9 bases. Germline CDR1 and CDR2: MDHEN and SYDVKM. V was clipped by 6 bases and J by 6 bases; unmatched bases: 8. The CDR3 covers 15 residues. This CDR3 reads CASSLRGTGYEKLFF. CDR3 nucleotides: TGTGCCAGCAGCCTGCGCGGGACAGGGTATGAAAAACTGTTTTTT.

The V gene is TRBV2, the J gene TRBJ2-7; D is perhaps TRBD1 (6 bases). V gave up 8 bases and J gave up 4 bases, with 12 bases separating them. Germline V gives CDR1 SNHLY, CDR2 FYNNEI. This CDR3 spans 12 amino acids. CDR3 in amino acids: CASGSQGYEQYF. The CDR3 DNA follows: TGTGCCAGCGGGTCACAGGGTTACGAGCAGTACTTC.

V usage is TRBV11-2 and J usage is TRBJ1-6; TRBD1 matches 7 bases. The germline V gene encodes CDR1 SGHAT and CDR2 FQNNGV. This CDR3 has 14 residues. V was pared by 6 bases and J by 8 bases, with 7 bases of the junction left unmatched. This CDR3 is CASSSTGAHSPLHF. The CDR3 coding sequence is TGTGCCAGCAGTTCAACAGGGGCCCATTCACCCCTCCACTTT.

The chain combines TRBV11-1 with TRBJ1-1; D is unresolved. Germline lookup yields CDR1 SGHAT and CDR2 FQDESV (reference sequence). This CDR3 region has 10 residues. Between the trimmed V and J ends, which lost 8 bases and 9 bases, there was a span of 10 bases. CDR3 region: CASGPEKAFF. The CDR3 DNA sequence: TGTGCCAGCGGTCCGGAGAAAGCTTTCTTT.

This rearrangement joins TRBV11-2 to TRBJ2-3; possibly TRBD1 for D (6 bases). Germline loops: CDR1 SGHAT, CDR2 FQNNGV. The CDR3 contains 16 residues. Trimming took 1 base from V and 1 from J, leaving 12 bases between them. CDR3: CASSLGPAGGTDTQYF. The CDR3 nucleotides are TGTGCCAGCAGCTTAGGCCCAGCAGGGGGCACAGATACGCAGTATTTT.

This chain uses TRBV6-1 with TRBJ1-2, with D unclear. V was trimmed by 1 base and J by 5 bases, leaving 8 bases between them. CDR3 size: 13 residues. Germline CDR1 MNHNS, CDR2 SASEGT. CDR3 sequence reads: CASSEGGGYGYTF. The DNA of the CDR3 is TGTGCCAGCAGTGAAGGAGGCGGGTATGGCTACACCTTC.

This clone was detected a few times. The chain is built from TRBV5-6 and TRBJ1-2, with D possibly being TRBD1 (5 bases). The CDR3 totals 14 residues. CDR1 is SGHDT, CDR2 YYEEEE, per germline. V was cut by 4 bases and J by 0 bases, with 10 bases left in between. The CDR3: CASSPLGANYGYTF. CDR3 bases: TGTGCCAGCAGCCCCTTAGGGGCTAACTATGGCTACACCTTC.